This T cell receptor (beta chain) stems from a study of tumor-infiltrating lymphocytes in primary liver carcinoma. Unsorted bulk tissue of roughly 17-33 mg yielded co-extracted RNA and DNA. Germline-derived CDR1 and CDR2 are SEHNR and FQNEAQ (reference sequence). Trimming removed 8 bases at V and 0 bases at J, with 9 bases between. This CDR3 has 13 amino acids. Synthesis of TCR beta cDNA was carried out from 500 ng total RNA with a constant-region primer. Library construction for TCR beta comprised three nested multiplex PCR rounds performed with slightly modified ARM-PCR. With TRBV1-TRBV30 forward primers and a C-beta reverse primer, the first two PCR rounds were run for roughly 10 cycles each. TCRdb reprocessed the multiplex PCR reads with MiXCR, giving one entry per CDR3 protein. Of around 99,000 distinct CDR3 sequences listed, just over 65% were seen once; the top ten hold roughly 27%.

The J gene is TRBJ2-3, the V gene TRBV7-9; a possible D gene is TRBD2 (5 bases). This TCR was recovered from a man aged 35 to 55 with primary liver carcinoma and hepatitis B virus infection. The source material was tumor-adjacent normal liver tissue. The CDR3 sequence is CASRGRSTDTQYF. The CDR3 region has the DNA TGTGCCAGCCGCGGGCGCAGCACAGATACGCAGTATTTT.